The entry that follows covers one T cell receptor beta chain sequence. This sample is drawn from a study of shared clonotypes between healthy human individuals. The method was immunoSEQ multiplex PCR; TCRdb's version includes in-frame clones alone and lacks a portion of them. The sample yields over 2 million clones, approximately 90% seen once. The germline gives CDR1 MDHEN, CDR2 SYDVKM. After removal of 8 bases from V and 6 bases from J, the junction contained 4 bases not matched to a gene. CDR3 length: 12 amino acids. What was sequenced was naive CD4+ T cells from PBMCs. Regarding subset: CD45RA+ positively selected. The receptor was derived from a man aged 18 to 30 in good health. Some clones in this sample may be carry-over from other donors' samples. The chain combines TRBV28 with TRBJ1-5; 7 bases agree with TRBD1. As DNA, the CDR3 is TGTGCCAGCGACAGGGTAGGTCAGCCCCAGCATTTT. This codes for CASDRVGQPQHF.